These 21 T cell receptor beta chains originate from one sample sequenced in a study of T cells in Graves' hyperthyroidism and ophthalmopathy. Researchers amplified the TCR beta CDR3 regions from RNA transcripts. The TCR CDR3 was amplified in a first-round RT-PCR using the HTBI primer set. TCRdb re-called the multiplex PCR reads through MiXCR, storing one row per CDR3 protein. The sample yields fewer than 500,000 distinct CDR3 sequences, around an eighth seen once. Input material: blood. These receptors all stem from a young man with Graves' hyperthyroidism that later progressed to Graves' ophthalmopathy.

This clonotype was observed at least ten times. This chain links TRBV19 with TRBJ1-5; TRBD1 aligns across 7 bases. V dropped 6 bases and J dropped 7; count of bases not matched to a gene: 15. CDR1 and CDR2 from the germline V gene are LNHDA and SQIVND (reference sequence). The CDR3 covers 16 residues. DNA of the CDR3: TGTGCCAGTAGCAAAGAGGCAGGGGGTTACGAGCAGCCCCAGCATTTT. Translating it yields CASSKEAGGYEQPQHF.

This clonotype was counted ten times or more. A junction end diverges from the germline sequence, so it may reflect a read error. CDR3 sequence: CASSLGAVHNSPLHF. CDR3 DNA: TGTGCCAGCAGTTTAGGGGCAGTGCATAATTCGCCCCTCCACTTT. This chain connects TRBV12-3 or TRBV12-4 to TRBJ1-6, with D unresolved. The CDR3 spans 15 residues.

Ten or more counts support this clonotype. This sequence joins TRBV29-1 and TRBJ1-2, with no clear D. Germline lookup yields CDR1 SQVTM and CDR2 ANQGSEA. Trimming took 4 bases from V and 2 from J, leaving 14 bases between them. CDR3 length: 14 amino acids. CDR3 nucleotide sequence: TGCAGCGTTGCCCGGACGGTGGGAAACTATGGCTACACCTTC. This sequence encodes CSVARTVGNYGYTF.

This clonotype has at least ten counts. CDR3 amino acids: CASSQRLATNEQFF. The CDR3 nucleotides read TGTGCCAGCAGCCAACGACTAGCGACCAATGAGCAGTTCTTC. This chain joins TRBV3-1 and TRBJ2-1, with 8 bases identical to TRBD2. CDR1 is LGHDT and CDR2 is YNNKEL in the germline V gene (reference sequence). V gave up 2 bases and J gave up 6 bases; unmatched junction bases: 3. This CDR3 region has 14 residues.

The CDR3 nucleotides read TGTGCCATCCAGGACAGGCGCACCGGGGAGCTGTTTTTT. It encodes CAIQDRRTGELFF. V usage is TRBV10-3 and J usage is TRBJ2-2, with 7 bases aligning to TRBD1. Germline loops: CDR1 ENHRY, CDR2 SYGVKD. This CDR3 is 13 amino acids long. The trim removed 8 bases at V and 4 bases at J, leaving 4 bases unmatched.

This clonotype was counted ten times or more. The V gene is TRBV11-2, the J gene TRBJ2-3; D is uncertain. Germline values: CDR1 SGHAT, CDR2 FQNNGV. CDR3 size: 13 residues. Trimming took off 5 bases at V and 6 bases at J, with 12 bases between the two ends. This chain's CDR3 is CASSKINEDTQYF. For the CDR3, the DNA is TGTGCCAGCAGCAAAATTAACGAGGATACGCAGTATTTT.

This clonotype occurred many times. This chain links TRBV24-1 with TRBJ1-2; D not resolved. This CDR3 has 11 amino acids. Trimming shortened V by 4 bases and J by 2 bases, and 1 base separated the two germline ends. From germline, CDR1 is KGHDR and CDR2 SFDVKD. As DNA, the CDR3 is TGTGCCACCAGTGACAACTATGGCTACACCTTC. Translating gives CATSDNYGYTF.

This clonotype was counted ten times or more. The chain employs TRBV6-5 and TRBJ2-1; 8 bases line up with TRBD1. After removal of 0 bases from V and 6 bases from J, the junction contained 7 bases not matched to a gene. Per germline, CDR1 MNHEY and CDR2 SVGAGI. CDR3 length: 16 amino acids. CDR3 in amino acids: CASSYSPGQGPNEQFF. The CDR3 nucleotides read TGTGCCAGCAGTTACTCGCCTGGACAGGGTCCCAATGAGCAGTTCTTC.

Ten or more counts support this clonotype. The CDR3, as DNA: TGTGCCAGCAGCTTAGCAGGTGGCTGGGCCAAAAACATTCAGTACTTC. It codes for CASSLAGGWAKNIQYF. The chain employs TRBV7-2 and TRBJ2-4; D unresolved. This CDR3 comprises 16 residues. The germline V gene encodes CDR1 SGHTA and CDR2 FQGNSA. Trimming stripped 0 bases from V and 1 base from J, with 10 bases between.

The CDR3 DNA reads TGTGCCAGCAGTTTCGGGACAGGGCGGAATTCACCCCTCCACTTT. Its protein product is CASSFGTGRNSPLHF. The chain employs TRBV28 and TRBJ1-6; TRBD1 agrees at 9 bases. Germline lookup yields CDR1 MDHEN and CDR2 SYDVKM. This CDR3 spans 15 amino acids. Unmatched junction bases numbered 4, after V lost 3 bases and J lost 7 bases.

At least ten counts were recorded for this clonotype. V usage is TRBV28 and J usage is TRBJ1-5; D remains unclear. CDR1 is MDHEN, CDR2 SYDVKM, per germline. The CDR3 totals 16 residues. Deletions cut 3 bases from V and 2 bases from J, with 14 bases between. This CDR3 reads CASSFFRLAGNQPQHF. The CDR3 nucleotides are TGTGCCAGCAGTTTCTTTCGTTTGGCAGGCAATCAGCCCCAGCATTTT. The full variable domain, its missing parts supplied by reference TRBV28 and TRBJ1-5, is DVKVTQSSRYLVKRTGEKVFLECVQDMDHENMFWYRQDPGLGLRLIYFSYDVKMKEKGDIPEGYSVSREKKERFSLILESASTNQTSMYLCASSFFRLAGNQPQHFGDGTRLSIL.

This clonotype was picked up a small number of times. This chain uses TRBV9 with TRBJ1-4, with 7 nucleotides matching TRBD1. Unmatched junction bases numbered 6, after V lost 3 bases and J lost 7 bases. This CDR3 comprises 14 residues. CDR1 and CDR2 from the germline V gene are SGDLS and YYNGEE. The CDR3 loop reads CASSAGGTAEKLFF. The CDR3 nucleotides are TGTGCCAGCAGCGCAGGAGGGACAGCTGAAAAACTGTTTTTT.

The V and J genes are TRBV28 and TRBJ2-7; 8 bases align to TRBD1. Germline CDR1 reads MDHEN; CDR2 reads SYDVKM. There are 15 residues in the CDR3. V shed 7 bases, J shed 2 bases, and the junction held 10 bases outside the gene matches. The CDR3 coding sequence is TGTGCCAGCACCCTAAGGGGGACAGGCCCCTACGAGCAGTACTTC. Amino acid sequence: CASTLRGTGPYEQYF.

The sample holds many counts of this clonotype. The chain is built from TRBV11-2 and TRBJ1-1; 12 bases are a match to TRBD1. CDR1 is SGHAT, CDR2 FQNNGV, per germline. V lost 4 bases, J lost 10 bases, and 16 bases stayed unmatched. This CDR3 contains 17 residues. The CDR3 nucleotides are TGTGCCAGCAGCTACGTCCCGGGACAGGGGGCAGTATCTTCAGCTTTCTTT. Protein: CASSYVPGQGAVSSAFF.

This clonotype appeared a few times. Here the CDR3 reads CASKENTEAFF. CDR3 DNA sequence: TGTGCCAGTAAGGAGAACACTGAAGCTTTCTTT. The chain employs TRBV19 and TRBJ1-1, with D unresolved. Trimming stripped 7 bases from V and 1 base from J, with 4 bases between. The germline CDR1 and CDR2 sequences are LNHDA and SQIVND (reference sequence). This CDR3 region has 11 residues.

This clonotype was detected ten times or more. The V and J genes are TRBV12-3 or TRBV12-4 and TRBJ1-1; maybe TRBD1 (5 bases). The CDR3 covers 13 residues. Trimming removed 7 bases at V and 0 bases at J, with 9 bases between. This CDR3 is CASTGQMNTEAFF. In DNA form, the CDR3 reads TGTGCCAGCACGGGGCAGATGAACACTGAAGCTTTCTTT.

Many counts were recorded for this clonotype. The rearrangement links TRBV28 to TRBJ1-6, with 9 bases fitting TRBD1. This CDR3 has 14 residues. The ends lost 8 bases at V and 6 bases at J; junction bases unmatched: 5. The germline CDR1 and CDR2 sequences are MDHEN and SYDVKM. The CDR3 is CASCDRGFNSPLHF. The CDR3 nucleotides read TGTGCCAGCTGTGACAGGGGGTTTAATTCACCCCTCCACTTT.

There are many counts of this clonotype. The chain couples TRBV3-1 to TRBJ2-3; 10 nucleotides agree with TRBD2. With V trimmed by 5 bases and J by 8 bases, 13 bases remained unmatched. CDR1 is LGHDT, CDR2 YNNKEL, per germline (reference sequence). The CDR3 is 16 residues long. As DNA, the CDR3 is TGTGCCAGCAGCAACATAGCGGGGGGCCCTTCACCTACGCAGTATTTT. This gives the protein CASSNIAGGPSPTQYF.

The genes are TRBV10-3 and TRBJ2-3; D is possibly TRBD1 (5 bases). This CDR3 has 14 amino acids. Per germline, CDR1 ENHRY and CDR2 SYGVKD. V was pared by 7 bases and J by 4 bases, with 15 bases between. CDR3 nucleotides: TGTGCCATCACGACAGCCCCAGGAGCAGATACGCAGTATTTT. Protein sequence: CAITTAPGADTQYF.

This clonotype was seen only a few times. The chain links TRBV18 to TRBJ2-7; unclear D gene. Germline CDR1 is KGHSH and CDR2 is LQKENI. V lost 3 bases, J lost 3 bases, and 9 bases lay in between. CDR3 size: 13 residues. CDR3 coding DNA: TGTGCCAGCTCACCCGACCGAATCTACGAGCAGTACTTC. This gives the protein CASSPDRIYEQYF.

This clonotype was found a few times. The rearrangement uses TRBV27 and TRBJ2-3; no firm D call. The germline V and J ends were trimmed by 6 bases and 4 bases, with 14 bases remaining between them. Germline V CDR1 and CDR2: MNHEY, SMNVEV (reference sequence). CDR3 length: 14 residues. Here the CDR3 reads CASSLRLVADTQYF. The CDR3, as DNA: TGTGCCAGCAGCCTAAGGCTGGTGGCAGATACGCAGTATTTT.